This T cell receptor (beta chain) was obtained from a study of blood T cell repertoires in COVID-19. The wider study: Samples representing acute and convalescent COVID-19 were sourced from the United States, Italy and Spain. T cells, B-cell-depleted T cells, or PBMCs supplied cDNA or gDNA.

In the study's own analysis: Estimated nucleated cell counts came from reference gene primer amplification. Here immunoSEQ multiplex PCR was the method, and the copy in TCRdb shows in-frame clones only, minus some. That table is the source of V, J and clone size, and D and trimming were worked out from the DNA. The sample has 97,000 or so clones, about 88% seen once. Germline V gene data show CDR1 as LNHDA and CDR2 as SQIVND (reference sequence). The CDR3 contains 12 residues. Deletions cut 3 bases from V and 7 bases from J, with 7 bases between. The sample comprised peripheral blood. This TCR was sampled from a man between 50 and 59 years old with active or convalescent COVID-19. This sequence joins TRBV19 and TRBJ2-1, with D perhaps matching TRBD2 (5 bases). The CDR3 DNA follows: TGTGCCAGTAGTATGTCGGGGAATGAGCAGTTCTTC. Protein sequence: CASSMSGNEQFF.